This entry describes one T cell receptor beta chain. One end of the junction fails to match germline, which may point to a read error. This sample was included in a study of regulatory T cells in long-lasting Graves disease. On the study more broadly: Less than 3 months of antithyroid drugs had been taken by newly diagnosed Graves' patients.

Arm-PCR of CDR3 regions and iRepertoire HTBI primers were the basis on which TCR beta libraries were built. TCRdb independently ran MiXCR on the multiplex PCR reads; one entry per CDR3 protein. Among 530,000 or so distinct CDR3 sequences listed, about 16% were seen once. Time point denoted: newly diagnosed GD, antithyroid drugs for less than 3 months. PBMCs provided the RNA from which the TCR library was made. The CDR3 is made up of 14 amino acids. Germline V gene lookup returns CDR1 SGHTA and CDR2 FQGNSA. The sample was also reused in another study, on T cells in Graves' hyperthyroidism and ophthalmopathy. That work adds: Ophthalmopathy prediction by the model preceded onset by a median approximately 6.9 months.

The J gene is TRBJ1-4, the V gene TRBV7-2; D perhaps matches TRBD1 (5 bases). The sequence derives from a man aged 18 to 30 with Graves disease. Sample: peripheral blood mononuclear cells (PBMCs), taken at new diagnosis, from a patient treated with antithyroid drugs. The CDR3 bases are TGTGCCAGCAGCCCCGGGGCCTATAATGAAAAACTGCTTTTT. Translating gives CASSPGAYNEKLLF.